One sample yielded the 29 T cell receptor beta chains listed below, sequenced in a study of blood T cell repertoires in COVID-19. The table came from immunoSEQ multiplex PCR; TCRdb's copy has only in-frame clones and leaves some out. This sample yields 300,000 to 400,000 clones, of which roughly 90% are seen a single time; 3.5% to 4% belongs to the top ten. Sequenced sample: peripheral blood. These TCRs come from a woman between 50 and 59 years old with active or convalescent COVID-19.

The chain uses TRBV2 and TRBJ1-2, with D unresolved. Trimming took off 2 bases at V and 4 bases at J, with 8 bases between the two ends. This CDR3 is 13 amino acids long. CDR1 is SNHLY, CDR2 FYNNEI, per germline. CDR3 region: CASSETGVYGYTF. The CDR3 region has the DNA TGTGCCAGCAGTGAAACCGGGGTCTATGGCTACACCTTC. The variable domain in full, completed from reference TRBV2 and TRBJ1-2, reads EPEVTQTPSHQVTQMGQEVILRCVPISNHLYFYWYRQILGQKVEFLVSFYNNEISEKSEIFDDQFSVERPDGSNFTLKIRSTKLEDSAMYFCASSETGVYGYTFGSGTRLTVV.

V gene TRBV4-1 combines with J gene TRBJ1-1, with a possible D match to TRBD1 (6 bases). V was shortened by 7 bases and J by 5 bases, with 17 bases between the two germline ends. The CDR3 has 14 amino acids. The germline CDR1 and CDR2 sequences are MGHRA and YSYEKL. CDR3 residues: CASKPQGGRTEAFF. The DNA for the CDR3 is TGCGCCAGCAAACCTCAAGGGGGTAGGACTGAAGCTTTCTTT.

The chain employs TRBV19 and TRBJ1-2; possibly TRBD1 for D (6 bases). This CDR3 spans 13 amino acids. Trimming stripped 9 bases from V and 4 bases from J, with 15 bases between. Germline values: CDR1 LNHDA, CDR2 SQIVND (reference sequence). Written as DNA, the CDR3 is TGTGCCAGCAAAGCTCCAGGGGCCTATGGCTACACCTTC. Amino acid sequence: CASKAPGAYGYTF.

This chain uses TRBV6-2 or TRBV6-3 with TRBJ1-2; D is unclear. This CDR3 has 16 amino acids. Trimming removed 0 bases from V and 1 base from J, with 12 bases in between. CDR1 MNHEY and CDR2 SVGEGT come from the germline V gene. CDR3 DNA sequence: TGTGCCAGCAGTTACTCAAGGTCGTACAGTAACTATGGCTACACCTTC. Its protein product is CASSYSRSYSNYGYTF.

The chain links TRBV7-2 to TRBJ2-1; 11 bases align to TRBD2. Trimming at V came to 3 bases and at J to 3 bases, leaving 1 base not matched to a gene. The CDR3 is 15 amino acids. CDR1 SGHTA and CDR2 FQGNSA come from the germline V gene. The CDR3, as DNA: TGTGCCAGCAGCTTGCTAGCGGGAGGCTACAATGAGCAGTTCTTC. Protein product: CASSLLAGGYNEQFF. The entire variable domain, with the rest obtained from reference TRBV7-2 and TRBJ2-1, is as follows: GAGVSQSPSNKVTEKGKDVELRCDPISGHTALYWYRQSLGQGLEFLIYFQGNSAPDKSGLPSDRFSAERTGGSVSTLTIQRTQQEDSAVYLCASSLLAGGYNEQFFGPGTRLTVL.

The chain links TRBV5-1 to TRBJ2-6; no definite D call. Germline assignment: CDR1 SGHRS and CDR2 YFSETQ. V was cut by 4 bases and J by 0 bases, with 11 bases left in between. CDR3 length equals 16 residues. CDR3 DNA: TGCGCCAGCAGCCCGACTGCCGGCTCTGGGGCCAACGTCCTGACTTTC. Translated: CASSPTAGSGANVLTF.

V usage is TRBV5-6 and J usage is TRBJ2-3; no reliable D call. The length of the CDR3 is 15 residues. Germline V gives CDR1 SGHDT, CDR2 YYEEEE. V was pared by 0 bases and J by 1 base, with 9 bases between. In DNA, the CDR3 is TGTGCCAGCAGCTTGGTACGACTGGGCACAGATACGCAGTATTTT. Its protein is CASSLVRLGTDTQYF.

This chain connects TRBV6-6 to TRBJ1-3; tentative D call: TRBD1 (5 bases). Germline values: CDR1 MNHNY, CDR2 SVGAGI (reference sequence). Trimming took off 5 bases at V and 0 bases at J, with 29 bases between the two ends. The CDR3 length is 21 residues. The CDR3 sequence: CASSPRKPQTRQKDSGNTIYF. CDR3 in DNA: TGTGCCAGCAGTCCACGGAAGCCCCAGACCAGACAGAAAGACTCTGGAAACACCATATATTTT.

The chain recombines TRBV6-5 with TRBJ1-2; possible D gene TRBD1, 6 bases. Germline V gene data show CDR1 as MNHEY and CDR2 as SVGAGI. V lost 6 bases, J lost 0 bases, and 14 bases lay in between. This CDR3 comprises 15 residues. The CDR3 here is CASREDGTPNYGYTF. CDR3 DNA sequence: TGTGCCAGCAGGGAGGACGGGACACCTAACTATGGCTACACCTTC.

The DNA of the CDR3 is TGTGCCAGCAGGACCCTGCTCGGGTTACACGAGCAGTACTTC. Encoded protein: CASRTLLGLHEQYF. The J gene is TRBJ2-7, the V gene TRBV27; D is unclear. Germline lookup yields CDR1 MNHEY and CDR2 SMNVEV (reference sequence). With 6 bases removed from V and 5 bases from J, the gap between germline ends came to 17 bases. The length of the CDR3 is 14 residues.

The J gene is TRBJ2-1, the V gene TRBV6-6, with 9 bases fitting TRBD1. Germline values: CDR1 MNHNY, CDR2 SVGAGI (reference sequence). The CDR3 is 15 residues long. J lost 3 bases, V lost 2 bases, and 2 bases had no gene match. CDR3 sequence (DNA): TGTGCCAGCAGTTACGGACAGGGGTACTACAATGAGCAGTTCTTC. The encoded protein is CASSYGQGYYNEQFF.

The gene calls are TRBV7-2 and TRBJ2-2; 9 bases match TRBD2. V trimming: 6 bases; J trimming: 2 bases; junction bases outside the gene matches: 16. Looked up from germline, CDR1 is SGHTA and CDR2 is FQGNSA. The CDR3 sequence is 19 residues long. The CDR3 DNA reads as TGTGCCAGCAGTCGAAGGTCGTCTAGCGGGATAACCAACACCGGGGAGCTGTTTTTT. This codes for CASSRRSSSGITNTGELFF.

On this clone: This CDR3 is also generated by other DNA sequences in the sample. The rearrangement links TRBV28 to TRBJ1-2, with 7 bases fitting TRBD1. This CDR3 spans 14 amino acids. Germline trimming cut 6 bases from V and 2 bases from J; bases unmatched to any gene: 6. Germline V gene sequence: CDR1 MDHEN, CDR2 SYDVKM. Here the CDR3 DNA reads TGTGCCAGCAGCTCCGGGACAGCGAACTATGGCTACACCTTC. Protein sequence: CASSSGTANYGYTF.

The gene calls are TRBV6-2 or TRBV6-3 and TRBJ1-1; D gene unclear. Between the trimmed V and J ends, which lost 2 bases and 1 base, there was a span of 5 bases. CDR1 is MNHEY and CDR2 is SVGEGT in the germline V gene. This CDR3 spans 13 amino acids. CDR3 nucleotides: TGTGCCAGCAGTTACCCAGGGAACACTGAAGCTTTCTTT. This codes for CASSYPGNTEAFF.

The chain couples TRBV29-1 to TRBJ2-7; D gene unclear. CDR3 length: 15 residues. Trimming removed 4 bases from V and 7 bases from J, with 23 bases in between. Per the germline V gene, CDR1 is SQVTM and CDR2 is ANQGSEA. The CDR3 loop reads CSVVVPQVLAGEQYF. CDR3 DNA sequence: TGCAGCGTTGTAGTACCGCAGGTCCTCGCCGGTGAGCAGTACTTC.

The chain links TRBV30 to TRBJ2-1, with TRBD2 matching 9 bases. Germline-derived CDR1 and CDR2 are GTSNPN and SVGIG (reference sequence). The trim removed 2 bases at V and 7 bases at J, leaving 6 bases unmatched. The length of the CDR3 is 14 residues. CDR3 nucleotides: TGTGCCTGGAGTCGGGGTAGCGGGGGTAATGAGCAGTTCTTC. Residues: CAWSRGSGGNEQFF.

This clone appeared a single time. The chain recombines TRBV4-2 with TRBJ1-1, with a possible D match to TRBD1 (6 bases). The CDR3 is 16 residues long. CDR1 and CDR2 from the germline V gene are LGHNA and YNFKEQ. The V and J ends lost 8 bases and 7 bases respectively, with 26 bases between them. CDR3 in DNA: TGTGCCAGCTCAAACCCCCAGAGGGGGGGCCAACTTGAAGCTTTCTTT. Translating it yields CASSNPQRGGQLEAFF.

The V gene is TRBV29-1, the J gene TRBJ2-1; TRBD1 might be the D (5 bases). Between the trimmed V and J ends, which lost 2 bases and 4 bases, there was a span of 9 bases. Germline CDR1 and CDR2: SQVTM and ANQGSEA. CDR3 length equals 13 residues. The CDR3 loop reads CSVEIDSYNEQFF. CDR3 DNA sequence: TGCAGCGTTGAAATAGACAGTTACAATGAGCAGTTCTTC.

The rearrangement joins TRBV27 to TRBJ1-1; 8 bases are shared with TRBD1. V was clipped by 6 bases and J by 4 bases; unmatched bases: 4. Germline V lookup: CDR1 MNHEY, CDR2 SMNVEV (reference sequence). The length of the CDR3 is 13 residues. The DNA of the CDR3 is TGTGCCAGCAGGCCAACAGGGGGCACTGAAGCTTTCTTT. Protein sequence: CASRPTGGTEAFF.

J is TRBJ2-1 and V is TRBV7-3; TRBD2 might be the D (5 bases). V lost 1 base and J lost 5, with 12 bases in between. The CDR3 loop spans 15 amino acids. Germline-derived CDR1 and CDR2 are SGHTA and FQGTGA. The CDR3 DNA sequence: TGTGCCAGCAGCTTAAGCAGCGGAGGCAACAATGAGCAGTTCTTC. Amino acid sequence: CASSLSSGGNNEQFF.

This CDR3 is CASSARQGAGNEAFF. The CDR3 nucleotides read TGTGCCAGCAGCGCCCGGCAAGGGGCTGGTAATGAAGCTTTCTTT. The chain employs TRBV2 and TRBJ1-1, with D maybe TRBD1 (5 bases). Looked up from germline, CDR1 is SNHLY and CDR2 is FYNNEI. V was clipped by 6 bases and J by 7 bases, with 21 bases between them. CDR3 size: 15 residues.

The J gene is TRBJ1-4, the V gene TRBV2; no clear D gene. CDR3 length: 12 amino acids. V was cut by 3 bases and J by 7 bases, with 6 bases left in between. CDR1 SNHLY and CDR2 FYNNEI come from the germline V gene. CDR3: CASSEPLEKLFF. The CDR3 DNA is TGTGCCAGCAGTGAGCCACTTGAAAAACTGTTTTTT.

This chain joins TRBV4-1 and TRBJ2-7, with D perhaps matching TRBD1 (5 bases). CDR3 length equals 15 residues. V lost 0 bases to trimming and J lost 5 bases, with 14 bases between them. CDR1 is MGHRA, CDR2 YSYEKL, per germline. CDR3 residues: CASSQESRDGNEQYF. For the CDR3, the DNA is TGCGCCAGCAGCCAAGAAAGCAGGGATGGAAACGAGCAGTACTTC.

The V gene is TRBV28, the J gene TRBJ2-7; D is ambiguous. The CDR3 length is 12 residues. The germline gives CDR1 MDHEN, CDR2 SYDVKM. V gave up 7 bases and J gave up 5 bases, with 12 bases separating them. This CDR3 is CASTKASDEQYF. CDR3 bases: TGTGCCAGCACTAAGGCGAGCGACGAGCAGTACTTC.

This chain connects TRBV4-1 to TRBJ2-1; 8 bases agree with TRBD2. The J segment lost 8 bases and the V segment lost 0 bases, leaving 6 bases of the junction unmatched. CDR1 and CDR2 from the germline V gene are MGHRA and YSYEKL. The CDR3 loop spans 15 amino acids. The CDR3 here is CASSQEVAGRDEQFF. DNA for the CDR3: TGCGCCAGCAGCCAAGAAGTAGCGGGGCGAGATGAGCAGTTCTTC.

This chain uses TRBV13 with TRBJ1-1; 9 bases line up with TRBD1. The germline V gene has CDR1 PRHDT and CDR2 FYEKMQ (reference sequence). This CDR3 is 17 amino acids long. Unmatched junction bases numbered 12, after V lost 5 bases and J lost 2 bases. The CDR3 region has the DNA TGTGCCAGCAGCATCTCCCCCTACAGGGGGCATAACACTGAAGCTTTCTTT. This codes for CASSISPYRGHNTEAFF. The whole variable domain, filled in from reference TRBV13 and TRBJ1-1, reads AAGVIQSPRHLIKEKRETATLKCYPIPRHDTVYWYQQGPGQDPQFLISFYEKMQSDKGSIPDRFSAQQFSDYHSELNMSSLELGDSALYFCASSISPYRGHNTEAFFGQGTRLTVV.

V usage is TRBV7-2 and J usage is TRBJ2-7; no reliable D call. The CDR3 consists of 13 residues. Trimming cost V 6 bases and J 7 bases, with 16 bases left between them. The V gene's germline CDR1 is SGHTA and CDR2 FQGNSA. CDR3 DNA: TGTGCCAGCAGTCACGGTTCCACCCGAGAGCAGTACTTC. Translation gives CASSHGSTREQYF.

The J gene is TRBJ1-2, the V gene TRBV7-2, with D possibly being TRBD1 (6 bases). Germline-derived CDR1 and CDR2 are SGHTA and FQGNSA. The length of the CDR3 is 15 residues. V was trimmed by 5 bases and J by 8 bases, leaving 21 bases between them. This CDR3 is CASSPTVGLQGGYTF. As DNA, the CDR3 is TGTGCCAGCAGCCCGACAGTGGGCCTTCAGGGGGGCTACACCTTC.

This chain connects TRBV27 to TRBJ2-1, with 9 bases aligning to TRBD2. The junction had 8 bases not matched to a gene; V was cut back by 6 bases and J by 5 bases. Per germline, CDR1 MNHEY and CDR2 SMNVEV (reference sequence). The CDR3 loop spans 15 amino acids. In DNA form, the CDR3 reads TGTGCCAGCAGGCTTAGCGGGAGTCCCCACAATGAGCAGTTCTTC. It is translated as CASRLSGSPHNEQFF.